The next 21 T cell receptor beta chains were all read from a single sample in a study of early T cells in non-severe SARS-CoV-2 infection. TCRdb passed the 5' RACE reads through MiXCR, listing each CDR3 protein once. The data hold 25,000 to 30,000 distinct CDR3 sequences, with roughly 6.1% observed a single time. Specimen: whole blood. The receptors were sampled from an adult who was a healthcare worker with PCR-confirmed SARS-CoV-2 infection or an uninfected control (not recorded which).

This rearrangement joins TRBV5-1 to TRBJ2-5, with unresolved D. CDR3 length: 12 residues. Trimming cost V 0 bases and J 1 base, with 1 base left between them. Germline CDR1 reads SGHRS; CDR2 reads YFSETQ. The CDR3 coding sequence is TGCGCCAGCAGCTTGGCCCAAGAGACCCAGTACTTC. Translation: CASSLAQETQYF.

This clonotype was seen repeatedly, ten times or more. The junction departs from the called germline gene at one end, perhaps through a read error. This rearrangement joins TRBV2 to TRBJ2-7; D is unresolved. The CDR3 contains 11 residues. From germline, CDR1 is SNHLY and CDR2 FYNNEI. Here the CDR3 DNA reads TGTGCCAGTCGGACGGCGGCAGACAACCACTTC. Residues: CASRTAADNHF.

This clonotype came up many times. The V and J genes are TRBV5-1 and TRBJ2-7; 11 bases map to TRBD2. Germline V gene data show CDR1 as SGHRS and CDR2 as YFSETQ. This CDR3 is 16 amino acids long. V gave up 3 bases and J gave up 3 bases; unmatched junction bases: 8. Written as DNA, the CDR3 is TGCGCCAGCAGCTCCGGGACTAGCGGAGGGGGCTACGAGCAGTACTTC. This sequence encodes CASSSGTSGGGYEQYF.

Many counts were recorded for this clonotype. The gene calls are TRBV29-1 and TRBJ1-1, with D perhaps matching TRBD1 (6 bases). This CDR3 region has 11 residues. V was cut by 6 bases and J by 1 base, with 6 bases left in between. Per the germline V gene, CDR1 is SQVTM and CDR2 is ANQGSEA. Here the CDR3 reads CSVGANTEAFF. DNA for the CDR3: TGCAGCGTGGGGGCGAACACTGAAGCTTTCTTT.

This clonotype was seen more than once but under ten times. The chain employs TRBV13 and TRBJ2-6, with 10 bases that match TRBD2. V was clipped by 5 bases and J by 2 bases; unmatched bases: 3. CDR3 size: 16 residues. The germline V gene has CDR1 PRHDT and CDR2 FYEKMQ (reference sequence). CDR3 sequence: CASSQAGGPGANVLTF. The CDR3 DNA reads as TGTGCCAGCAGCCAAGCGGGGGGGCCTGGGGCCAACGTCCTGACTTTC.

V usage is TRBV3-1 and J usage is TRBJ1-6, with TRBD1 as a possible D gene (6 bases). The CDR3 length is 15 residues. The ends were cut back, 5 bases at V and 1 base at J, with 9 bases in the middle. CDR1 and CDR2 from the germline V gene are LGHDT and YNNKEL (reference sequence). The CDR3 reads CASSLQGSYNSPLHF. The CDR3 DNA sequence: TGTGCCAGCAGCTTACAGGGTTCCTATAATTCACCCCTCCACTTT.

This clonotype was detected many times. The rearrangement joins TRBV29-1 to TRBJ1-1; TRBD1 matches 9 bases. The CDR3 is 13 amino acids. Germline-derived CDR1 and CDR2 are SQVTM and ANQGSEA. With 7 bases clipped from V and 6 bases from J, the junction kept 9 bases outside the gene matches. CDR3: CSASTGGKAEAFF. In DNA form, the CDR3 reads TGCAGCGCTTCGACAGGGGGTAAGGCTGAAGCTTTCTTT.

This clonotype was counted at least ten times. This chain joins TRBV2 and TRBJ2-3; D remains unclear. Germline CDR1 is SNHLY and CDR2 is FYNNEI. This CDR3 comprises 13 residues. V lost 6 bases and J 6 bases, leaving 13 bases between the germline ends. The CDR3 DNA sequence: TGTGCCAGCAGCTTCTCTCCACGGGATACGCAGTATTTT. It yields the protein CASSFSPRDTQYF.

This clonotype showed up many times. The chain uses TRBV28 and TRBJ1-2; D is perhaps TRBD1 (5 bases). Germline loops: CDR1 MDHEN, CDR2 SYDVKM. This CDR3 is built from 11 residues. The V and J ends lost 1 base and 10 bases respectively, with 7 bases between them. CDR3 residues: CASSLSGDYTF. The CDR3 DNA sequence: TGTGCCAGCAGTTTATCGGGGGACTACACCTTC.

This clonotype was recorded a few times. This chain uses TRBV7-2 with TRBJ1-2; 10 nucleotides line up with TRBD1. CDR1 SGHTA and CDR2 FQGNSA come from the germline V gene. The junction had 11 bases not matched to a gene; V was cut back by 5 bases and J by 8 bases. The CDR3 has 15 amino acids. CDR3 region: CASSRYRGTGVGYTF. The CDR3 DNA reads TGTGCCAGCAGCCGATATCGAGGGACAGGGGTCGGCTACACCTTC.

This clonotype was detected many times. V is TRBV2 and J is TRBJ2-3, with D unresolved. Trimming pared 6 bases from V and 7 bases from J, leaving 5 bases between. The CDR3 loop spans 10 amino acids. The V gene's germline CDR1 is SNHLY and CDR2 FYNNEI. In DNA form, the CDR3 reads TGTGCCAGCAGCGGTTATACGCAGTATTTT. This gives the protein CASSGYTQYF.

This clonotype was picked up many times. Here the CDR3 DNA reads TGTGCCAGCAGCCCGTCCTCTAGCACAGATACGCAGTATTTT. Its translation is CASSPSSSTDTQYF. This chain uses TRBV7-9 with TRBJ2-3, with D uncertain. The V gene's germline CDR1 is SEHNR and CDR2 FQNEAQ (reference sequence). This CDR3 region has 14 residues. V lost 5 bases and J lost 0, with 9 bases in between.

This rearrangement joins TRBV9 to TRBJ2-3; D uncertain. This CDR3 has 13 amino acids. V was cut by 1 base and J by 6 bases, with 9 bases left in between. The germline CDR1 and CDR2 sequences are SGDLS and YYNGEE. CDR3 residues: CASSVSDVDTQYF. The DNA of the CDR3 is TGTGCCAGCAGCGTAAGTGATGTGGATACGCAGTATTTT.

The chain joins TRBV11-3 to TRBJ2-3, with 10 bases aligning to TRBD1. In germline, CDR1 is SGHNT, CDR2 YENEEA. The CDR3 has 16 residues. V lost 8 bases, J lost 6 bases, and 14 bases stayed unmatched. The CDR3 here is CASEPGQRDRGDTQYF. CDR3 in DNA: TGTGCCAGCGAACCCGGGCAGCGGGACAGGGGTGATACGCAGTATTTT.

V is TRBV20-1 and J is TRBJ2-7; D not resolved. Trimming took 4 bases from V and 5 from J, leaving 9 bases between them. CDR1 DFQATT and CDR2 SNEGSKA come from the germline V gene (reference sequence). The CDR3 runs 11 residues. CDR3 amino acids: CSATSGHEQYF. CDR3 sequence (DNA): TGCAGTGCTACGAGTGGCCACGAGCAGTACTTC.

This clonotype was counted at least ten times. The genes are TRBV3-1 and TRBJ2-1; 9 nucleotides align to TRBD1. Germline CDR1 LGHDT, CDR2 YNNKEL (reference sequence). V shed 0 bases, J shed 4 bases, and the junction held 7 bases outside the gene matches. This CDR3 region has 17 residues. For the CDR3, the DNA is TGTGCCAGCAGCCAAGATTTGGAGGGACAGGGTTACAATGAGCAGTTCTTC. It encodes CASSQDLEGQGYNEQFF.

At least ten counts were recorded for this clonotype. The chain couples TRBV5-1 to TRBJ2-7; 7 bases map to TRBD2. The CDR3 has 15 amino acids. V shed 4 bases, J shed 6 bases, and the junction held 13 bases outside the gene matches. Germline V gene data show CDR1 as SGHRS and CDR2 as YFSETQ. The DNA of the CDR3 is TGCGCCAGCAGCCCTCGGGAGGTCCCAATTCCCGAGCAGTACTTC. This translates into CASSPREVPIPEQYF. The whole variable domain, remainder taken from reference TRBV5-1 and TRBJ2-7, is KAGVTQTPRYLIKTRGQQVTLSCSPISGHRSVSWYQQTPGQGLQFLFEYFSETQRNKGNFPGRFSGRQFSNSRSEMNVSTLELGDSALYLCASSPREVPIPEQYFGPGTRLTVT.

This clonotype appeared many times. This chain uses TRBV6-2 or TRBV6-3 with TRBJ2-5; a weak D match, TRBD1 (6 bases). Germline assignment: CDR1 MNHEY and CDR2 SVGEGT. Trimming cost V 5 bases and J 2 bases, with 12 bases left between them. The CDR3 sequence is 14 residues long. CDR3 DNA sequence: TGTGCCAGCAGTCCAGGGGACAATCAAGAGACCCAGTACTTC. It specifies CASSPGDNQETQYF.

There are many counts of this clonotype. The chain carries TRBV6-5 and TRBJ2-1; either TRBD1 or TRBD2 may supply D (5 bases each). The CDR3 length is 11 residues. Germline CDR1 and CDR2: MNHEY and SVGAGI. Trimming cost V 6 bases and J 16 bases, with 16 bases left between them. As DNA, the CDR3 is TGTGCCAGCAGATCCGGGACGGGCCATTTCTTC. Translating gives CASRSGTGHFF.

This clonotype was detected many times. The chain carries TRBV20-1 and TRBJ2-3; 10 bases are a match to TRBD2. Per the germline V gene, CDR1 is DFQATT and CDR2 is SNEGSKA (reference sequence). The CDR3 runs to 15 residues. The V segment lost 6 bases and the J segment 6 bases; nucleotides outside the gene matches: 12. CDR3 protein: CSAPQKAGGSDTQYF. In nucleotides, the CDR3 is TGCAGTGCCCCCCAGAAAGCGGGGGGGTCTGATACGCAGTATTTT.

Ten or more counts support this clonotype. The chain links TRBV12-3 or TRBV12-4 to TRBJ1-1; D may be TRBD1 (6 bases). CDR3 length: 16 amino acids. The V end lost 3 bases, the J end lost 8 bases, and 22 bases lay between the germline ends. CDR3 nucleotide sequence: TGTGCCAGCAGTTTGAACGAGGACAGCGTCCCTTGGGAAGCTTTCTTT. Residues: CASSLNEDSVPWEAFF.